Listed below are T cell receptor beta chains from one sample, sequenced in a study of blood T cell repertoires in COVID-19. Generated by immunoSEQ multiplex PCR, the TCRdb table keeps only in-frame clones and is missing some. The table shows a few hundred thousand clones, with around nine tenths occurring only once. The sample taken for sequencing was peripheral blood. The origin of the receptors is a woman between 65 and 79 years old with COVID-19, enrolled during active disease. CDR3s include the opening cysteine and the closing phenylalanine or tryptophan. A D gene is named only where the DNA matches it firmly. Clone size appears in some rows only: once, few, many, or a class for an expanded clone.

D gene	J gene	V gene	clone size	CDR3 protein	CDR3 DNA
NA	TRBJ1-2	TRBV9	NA	CASSTLGGQYGYTF	TGTGCCAGCAGCACCCTCGGAGGGCAGTATGGCTACACCTTC
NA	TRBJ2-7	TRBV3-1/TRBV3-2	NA	CASSQEQGYPYEQYF	TGTGCCAGCAGCCAGGAGCAAGGATACCCCTACGAGCAGTACTTC
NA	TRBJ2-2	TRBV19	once	CASSVALGEVLTGELFF	TGTGCCAGTAGCGTGGCATTGGGGGAGGTCCTCACCGGGGAGCTGTTTTTT
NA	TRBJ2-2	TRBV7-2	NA	CASSLSPRGELFF	TGTGCCAGCAGCTTAAGCCCCCGCGGGGAGCTGTTTTTT
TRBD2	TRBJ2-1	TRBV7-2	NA	CASSLRIAGHNEQFF	TGTGCCAGCAGCTTACGGATAGCGGGTCACAATGAGCAGTTCTTC
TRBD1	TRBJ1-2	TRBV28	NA	CASSYPGDRGIYGYTF	TGTGCCAGCAGTTATCCGGGGGACAGGGGCATCTATGGCTACACCTTC
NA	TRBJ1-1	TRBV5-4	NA	CASSYSQNTEAFF	TGTGCCAGCAGCTATTCACAGAACACTGAAGCTTTCTTT
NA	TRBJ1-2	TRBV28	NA	CASSLSVLTMGYTF	TGTGCCAGCAGTTTATCAGTCCTAACTATGGGCTACACCTTC
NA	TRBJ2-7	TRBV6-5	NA	CASSKPGTSYEQYF	TGTGCCAGCAGTAAACCCGGGACTTCCTACGAGCAGTACTTC
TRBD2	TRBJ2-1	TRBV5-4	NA	CASSLTGGNAGGRVF	TGTGCCAGCAGCTTGACTGGGGGCAATGCGGGAGGACGGGTCTTC
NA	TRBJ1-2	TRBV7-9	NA	CASSLGRSGYTF	TGTGCCAGCAGCTTAGGCAGGTCTGGCTACACCTTC
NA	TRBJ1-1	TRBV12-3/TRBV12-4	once	CASSQGGGAEAFF	TGTGCCAGCAGTCAGGGAGGGGGTGCTGAAGCTTTCTTT
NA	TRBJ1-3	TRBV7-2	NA	CASSLEFSRGNTIYF	TGTGCCAGCAGCTTAGAGTTTTCTAGAGGAAACACCATATATTTT
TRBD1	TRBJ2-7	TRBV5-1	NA	CASSWGQGSYEQYF	TGCGCCAGCAGCTGGGGACAGGGTTCCTACGAGCAGTACTTC
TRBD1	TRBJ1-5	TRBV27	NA	CASSSAGGQPQHF	TGTGCCAGCAGCTCGGCAGGGGGTCAGCCCCAGCATTTT
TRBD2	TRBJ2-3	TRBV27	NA	CASSTPGLVTDTQYF	TGTGCCAGCAGTACACCGGGACTAGTGACAGATACGCAGTATTTT
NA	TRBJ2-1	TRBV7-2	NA	CASSFNSYNEQFF	TGTGCCAGCAGCTTTAACAGTTACAATGAGCAGTTCTTC
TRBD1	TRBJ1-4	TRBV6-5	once	CASSSSGTGQEKLFF	TGTGCCAGCAGTTCCTCCGGGACAGGGCAAGAAAAACTGTTTTTT
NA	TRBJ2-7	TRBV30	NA	CAVRGLGLEQYF	TGTGCCGTCAGGGGATTGGGGCTCGAGCAGTACTTC
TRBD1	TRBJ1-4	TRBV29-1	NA	CSVVGGNEKLFF	TGCAGCGTTGTAGGGGGCAATGAAAAACTGTTTTTT
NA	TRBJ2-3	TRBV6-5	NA	CATRLDLTDTQYF	TGTGCCACCCGACTAGACCTTACAGATACGCAGTATTTT
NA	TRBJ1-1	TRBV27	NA	CASSLSGGATEAFF	TGTGCCAGCAGTTTATCGGGGGGGGCGACTGAAGCTTTCTTT
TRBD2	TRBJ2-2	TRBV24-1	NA	CATRGTSENTGELFF	TGTGCCACCAGGGGGACTAGCGAAAACACCGGGGAGCTGTTTTTT
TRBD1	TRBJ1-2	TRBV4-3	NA	CASSTHGTGAGRGYTF	TGCGCCAGCAGCACCCACGGGACAGGGGCGGGTCGGGGCTACACCTTC
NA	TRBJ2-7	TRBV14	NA	CASSHSRHEQYF	TGTGCCAGCAGCCACTCGAGGCACGAGCAGTACTTC
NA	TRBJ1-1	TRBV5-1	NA	CASSYGNTEAFF	TGCGCCAGCAGCTACGGGAACACTGAAGCTTTCTTT
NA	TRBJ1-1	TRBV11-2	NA	CASSTDLGAEAFF	TGTGCCAGCAGCACCGACCTAGGCGCTGAAGCTTTCTTT
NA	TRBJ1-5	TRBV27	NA	CASSSYTGRQPQHF	TGTGCCAGCAGCTCTTATACAGGGCGCCAGCCCCAGCATTTT
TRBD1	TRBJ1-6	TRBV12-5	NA	CASGLATGGNSPLHF	TGTGCTAGTGGTTTGGCTACAGGGGGCAATTCACCCCTCCACTTT
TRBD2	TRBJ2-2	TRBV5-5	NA	CASTSGGNPNTGELFF	TGTGCCAGCACCAGCGGGGGAAACCCGAACACCGGGGAGCTGTTTTTT
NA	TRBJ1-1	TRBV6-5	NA	CASSPQTVNTEAFF	TGTGCCAGCAGTCCCCAGACTGTTAACACTGAAGCTTTCTTT
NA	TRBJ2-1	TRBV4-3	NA	CASSQEFPGVGNEQFF	TGCGCCAGCAGCCAAGAATTCCCGGGAGTCGGCAATGAGCAGTTCTTC
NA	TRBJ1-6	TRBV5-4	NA	CASSGPVMGSPLHF	TGTGCCAGCAGCGGTCCCGTCATGGGCTCACCCCTCCACTTT
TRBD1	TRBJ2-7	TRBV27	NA	CASRGQGPYEQYF	TGTGCCAGCAGGGGACAGGGGCCCTACGAGCAGTACTTC
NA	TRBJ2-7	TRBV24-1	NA	CATSDQTGSYEQYF	TGTGCCACCAGTGACCAGACGGGCTCCTACGAGCAGTACTTC
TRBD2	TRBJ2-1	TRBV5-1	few	CASSLGVLAGESNEQFF	TGCGCCAGCAGCTTGGGCGTTCTAGCGGGAGAGTCCAATGAGCAGTTCTTC
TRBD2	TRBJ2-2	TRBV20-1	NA	CSASLSSGTNGELFF	TGCAGTGCTAGTTTGTCAAGCGGGACGAACGGGGAGCTGTTTTTT
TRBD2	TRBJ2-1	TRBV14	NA	CASSQLAGSNEQFF	TGTGCCAGCAGCCAACTAGCGGGATCCAATGAGCAGTTCTTC
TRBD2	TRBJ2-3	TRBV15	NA	CATSRSGLAGGPDTQYF	TGTGCCACCAGCAGATCGGGACTAGCGGGAGGTCCAGATACGCAGTATTTT
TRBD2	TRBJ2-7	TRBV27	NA	CASSPGLGLREQYF	TGTGCCAGCAGCCCGGGACTAGGGTTACGCGAGCAGTACTTC